A selection of T cell receptor beta chains follows, all from one sample in a study of T-cell reconstitution after alpha-beta-depleted transplantation in children. From the PCR reads, TCRdb called clonotypes with MiXCR, one entry per CDR3 protein. The sample includes roughly 200,000 distinct CDR3 sequences, approximately 6.8% of them seen just once. Source: PBMCs from the stem cell graft donor, taken from the stem cell graft. These TCRs come from a human donor who donated a stem cell graft to a child with Wiskott-Aldrich syndrome. Both conserved end residues are trimmed from each CDR3.

j_call: TRBJ2-6
v_call: TRBV6-5
cdr3_aa: ASSYSVGNRPVLT

j_call: TRBJ2-3
v_call: TRBV2
cdr3_aa: ASSDRLLAGGDTQY

j_call: TRBJ1-2
v_call: TRBV7-2
cdr3_aa: ASSPGTVRGYT

j_call: TRBJ2-1
v_call: TRBV20-1
cdr3_aa: CATRAGGINYNEQF

j_call: TRBJ2-2
v_call: TRBV2
cdr3_aa: ASSEEMNAGELF

j_call: TRBJ2-7
v_call: TRBV5-1
cdr3_aa: ASSLGLDSEQY

j_call: TRBJ1-5
v_call: TRBV7-2
cdr3_aa: ASSFGQGDDSNQPQH

j_call: TRBJ2-3
v_call: TRBV9
cdr3_aa: ASSVAGTGGLDTQY

j_call: TRBJ2-1
v_call: TRBV6-2/TRBV6-3
cdr3_aa: ASSYNRQGLVSYNEQF

j_call: TRBJ2-1
v_call: TRBV5-6
cdr3_aa: ASSSPGLAGYNEQF

j_call: TRBJ1-3
v_call: TRBV5-1
cdr3_aa: ASSPRGQGGNTIY

j_call: TRBJ1-2
v_call: TRBV29-1
cdr3_aa: SVPSTASYGYT

j_call: TRBJ2-7
v_call: TRBV15
cdr3_aa: ATSPSRGRGYEQY

j_call: TRBJ2-2
v_call: TRBV10-3
cdr3_aa: AITLGTVDTGELF

j_call: TRBJ2-5
v_call: TRBV11-2
cdr3_aa: ASTPMGSGGVLQTQY

j_call: TRBJ2-5
v_call: TRBV11-2
cdr3_aa: ASSGSGGTGAETQY

j_call: TRBJ2-1
v_call: TRBV9
cdr3_aa: ASSVQGLANEQF

j_call: TRBJ2-7
v_call: TRBV7-9
cdr3_aa: ASSLQAGPPHEQY

j_call: TRBJ2-3
v_call: TRBV12-3/TRBV12-4
cdr3_aa: ASSFRAGVRTDTQY

j_call: TRBJ1-2
v_call: TRBV7-9
cdr3_aa: ASSSDSPNFFGYT

j_call: TRBJ2-7
v_call: TRBV25-1
cdr3_aa: ASSETLPGQGSYEQY

j_call: TRBJ2-1
v_call: TRBV27
cdr3_aa: ASSSREGFAYNEQF

j_call: TRBJ2-2
v_call: TRBV2
cdr3_aa: ASGWRGNTGELF

j_call: TRBJ1-1
v_call: TRBV12-3/TRBV12-4
cdr3_aa: ASSEPGHLNTEAF

j_call: TRBJ2-7
v_call: TRBV7-9
cdr3_aa: ASSLALAGDSYEQY

j_call: TRBJ1-3
v_call: TRBV20-1
cdr3_aa: SATYNTGNTIY

j_call: TRBJ1-1
v_call: TRBV2
cdr3_aa: ASSDLNLNTEAF

j_call: TRBJ2-5
v_call: TRBV12-3/TRBV12-4
cdr3_aa: ASSLGGGKEETQY

j_call: TRBJ1-3
v_call: TRBV15
cdr3_aa: ATSRRGASGNTIY

j_call: TRBJ2-3
v_call: TRBV11-2
cdr3_aa: ASSSTRDRAEADTQY

j_call: TRBJ2-1
v_call: TRBV29-1
cdr3_aa: SGDGSNEQF

j_call: TRBJ2-2
v_call: TRBV30
cdr3_aa: AWSVKGTNTGELF

j_call: TRBJ1-3
v_call: TRBV29-1
cdr3_aa: SGRRNSGNTIY

j_call: TRBJ2-2
v_call: TRBV7-9
cdr3_aa: ASSGRLDVGELF

j_call: TRBJ2-1
v_call: TRBV24-1
cdr3_aa: ATSDSSGRSYNEQF

j_call: TRBJ2-2
v_call: TRBV3-1
cdr3_aa: ASSLPGLAPTGELF

j_call: TRBJ2-3
v_call: TRBV5-1
cdr3_aa: ASSFPSGGSTDTQY

j_call: TRBJ2-1
v_call: TRBV5-5
cdr3_aa: ASSWRRESSYNEQF

j_call: TRBJ2-2
v_call: TRBV3-1
cdr3_aa: ASSLRRTGNTGELF

j_call: TRBJ1-2
v_call: TRBV18
cdr3_aa: ASSQIRTGEGGYT

j_call: TRBJ2-1
v_call: TRBV29-1
cdr3_aa: SVEQGAGNEQF

j_call: TRBJ1-4
v_call: TRBV20-1
cdr3_aa: SATRNNEKLF

j_call: TRBJ2-2
v_call: TRBV12-3/TRBV12-4
cdr3_aa: ASSLAPGPVWGTGELF

j_call: TRBJ1-2
v_call: TRBV6-5
cdr3_aa: ASSYQGGLGYT

j_call: TRBJ2-7
v_call: TRBV5-1
cdr3_aa: ASSLVGDYYEQY

j_call: TRBJ1-2
v_call: TRBV7-2
cdr3_aa: ASSLLRDRNYGYT

j_call: TRBJ1-4
v_call: TRBV5-1
cdr3_aa: ASSLTGDQLEKLF

j_call: TRBJ2-2
v_call: TRBV20-1
cdr3_aa: SASTGTGDTGELF

j_call: TRBJ2-7
v_call: TRBV6-7
cdr3_aa: ASSYDEQY

j_call: TRBJ2-3
v_call: TRBV5-1
cdr3_aa: ASSDGT